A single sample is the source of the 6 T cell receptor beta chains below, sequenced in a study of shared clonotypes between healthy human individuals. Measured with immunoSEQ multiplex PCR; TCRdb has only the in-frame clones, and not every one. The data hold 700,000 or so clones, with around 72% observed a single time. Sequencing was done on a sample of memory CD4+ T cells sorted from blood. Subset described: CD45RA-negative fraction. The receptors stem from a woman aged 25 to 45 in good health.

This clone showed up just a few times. The CDR3 here is CASSQVLAGVAADTQYF. The CDR3 nucleotides are TGTGCCAGCAGCCAAGTTTTAGCGGGAGTTGCAGCAGATACGCAGTATTTT. The chain employs TRBV11-2 and TRBJ2-3, with 9 bases fitting TRBD2. J lost 4 bases, V lost 5 bases, and 13 bases had no gene match. CDR1 is SGHAT and CDR2 is FQNNGV in the germline V gene. This CDR3 spans 17 amino acids.

The CDR3 coding sequence is TGTGCCTGGAGTGGTTCGCGCATCGACAGGGGACGGAACGAGCAGTACTTC. This encodes CAWSGSRIDRGRNEQYF. The chain joins TRBV30 to TRBJ2-5; 8 bases agree with TRBD1. The end of the DNA aligns better with TRBJ2-7, so the J call may be wrong. The CDR3 is made up of 17 amino acids. Germline values: CDR1 GTSNPN, CDR2 SVGIG (reference sequence).

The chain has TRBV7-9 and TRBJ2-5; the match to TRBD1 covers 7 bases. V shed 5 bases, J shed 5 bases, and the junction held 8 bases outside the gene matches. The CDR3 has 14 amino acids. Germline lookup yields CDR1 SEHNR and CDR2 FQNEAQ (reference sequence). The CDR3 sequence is CASSGRQGWETQYF. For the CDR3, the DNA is TGTGCCAGCAGCGGCAGACAGGGATGGGAGACCCAGTACTTC.

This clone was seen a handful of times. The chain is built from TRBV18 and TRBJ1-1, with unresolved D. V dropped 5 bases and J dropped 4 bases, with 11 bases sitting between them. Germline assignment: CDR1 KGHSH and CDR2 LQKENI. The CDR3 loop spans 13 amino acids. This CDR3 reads CASSTAVGTEAFF. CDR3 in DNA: TGTGCCAGCTCAACCGCGGTTGGCACTGAAGCTTTCTTT.

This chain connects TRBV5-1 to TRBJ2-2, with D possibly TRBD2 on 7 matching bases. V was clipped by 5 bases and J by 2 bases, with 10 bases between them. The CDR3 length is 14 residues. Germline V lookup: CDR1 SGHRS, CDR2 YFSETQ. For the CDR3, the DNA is TGCGCCAGCAGTAGGGGGGGCAACACCGGGGAGCTGTTTTTT. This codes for CASSRGGNTGELFF.

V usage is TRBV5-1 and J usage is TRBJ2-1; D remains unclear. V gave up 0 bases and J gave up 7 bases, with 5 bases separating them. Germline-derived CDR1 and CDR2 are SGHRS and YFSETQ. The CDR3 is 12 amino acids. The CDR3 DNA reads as TGCGCCAGCAGCTTGGGTAGAAATGAGCAGTTCTTC. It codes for CASSLGRNEQFF.